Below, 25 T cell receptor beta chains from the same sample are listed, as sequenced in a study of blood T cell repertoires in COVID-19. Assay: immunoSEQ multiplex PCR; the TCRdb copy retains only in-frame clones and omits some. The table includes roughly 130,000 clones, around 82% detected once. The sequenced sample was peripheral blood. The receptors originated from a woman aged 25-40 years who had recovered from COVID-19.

The CDR3 spells CASSPDLGGNNEKLFF. DNA for the CDR3: TGCGCCAGCAGCCCGGACTTAGGGGGTAATAATGAAAAACTGTTTTTT. The genes are TRBV5-1 and TRBJ1-4, with D possibly being TRBD1 (6 bases). CDR1 SGHRS and CDR2 YFSETQ come from the germline V gene. The CDR3 extends over 16 amino acids. Between the trimmed V and J ends, which lost 4 bases and 4 bases, there was a span of 17 bases.

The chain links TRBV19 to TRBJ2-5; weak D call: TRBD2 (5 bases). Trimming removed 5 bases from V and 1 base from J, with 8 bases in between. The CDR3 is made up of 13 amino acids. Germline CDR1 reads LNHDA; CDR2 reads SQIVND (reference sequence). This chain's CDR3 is CASSAGLQETQYF. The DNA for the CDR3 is TGTGCCAGTAGTGCGGGTCTCCAAGAGACCCAGTACTTC. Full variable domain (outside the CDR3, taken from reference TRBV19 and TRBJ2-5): DGGITQSPKYLFRKEGQNVTLSCEQNLNHDAMYWYRQDPGQGLRLIYYSQIVNDFQKGDIAEGYSVSREKKESFPLTVTSAQKNPTAFYLCASSAGLQETQYFGPGTRLLVL.

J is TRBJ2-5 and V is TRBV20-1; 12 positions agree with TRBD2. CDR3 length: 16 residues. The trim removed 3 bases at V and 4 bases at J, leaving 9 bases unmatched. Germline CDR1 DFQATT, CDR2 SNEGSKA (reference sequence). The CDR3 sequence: CSASSASGGARETQYF. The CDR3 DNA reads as TGCAGTGCTAGTTCGGCTAGCGGGGGGGCCAGAGAGACCCAGTACTTC.

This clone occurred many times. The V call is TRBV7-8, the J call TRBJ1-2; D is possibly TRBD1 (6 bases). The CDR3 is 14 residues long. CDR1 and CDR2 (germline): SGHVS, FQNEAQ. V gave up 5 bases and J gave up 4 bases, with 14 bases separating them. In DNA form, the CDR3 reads TGTGCCAGCAGCCTCGGGGGGCTGATCTATGGCTACACCTTC. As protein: CASSLGGLIYGYTF. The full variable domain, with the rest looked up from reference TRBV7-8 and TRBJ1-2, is GAGVSQSPRYKVAKRGQDVALRCDPISGHVSLFWYQQALGQGPEFLTYFQNEAQLDKSGLPSDRFFAERPEGSVSTLKIQRTQQEDSAVYLCASSLGGLIYGYTFGSGTRLTVV.

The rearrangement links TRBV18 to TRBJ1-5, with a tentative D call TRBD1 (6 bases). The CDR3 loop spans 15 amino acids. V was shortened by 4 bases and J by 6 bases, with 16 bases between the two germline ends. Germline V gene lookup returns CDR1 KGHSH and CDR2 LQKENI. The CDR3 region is CASSRVGGFGQPQHF. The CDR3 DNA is TGTGCCAGCTCACGGGTAGGGGGATTTGGTCAGCCCCAGCATTTT.

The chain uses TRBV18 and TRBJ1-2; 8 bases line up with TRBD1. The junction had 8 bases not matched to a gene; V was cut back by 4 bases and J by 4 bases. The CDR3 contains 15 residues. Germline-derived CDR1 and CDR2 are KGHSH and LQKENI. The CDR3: CASSLTGTGVYGYTF. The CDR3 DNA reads TGTGCCAGCTCACTCACCGGGACAGGTGTCTATGGCTACACCTTC.

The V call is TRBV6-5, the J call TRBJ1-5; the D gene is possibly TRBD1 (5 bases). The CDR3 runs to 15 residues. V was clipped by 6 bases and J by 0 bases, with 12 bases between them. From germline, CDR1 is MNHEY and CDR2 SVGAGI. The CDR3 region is CASRRTQGSNQPQHF. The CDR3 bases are TGTGCCAGCAGGCGTACCCAGGGTAGCAATCAGCCCCAGCATTTT.

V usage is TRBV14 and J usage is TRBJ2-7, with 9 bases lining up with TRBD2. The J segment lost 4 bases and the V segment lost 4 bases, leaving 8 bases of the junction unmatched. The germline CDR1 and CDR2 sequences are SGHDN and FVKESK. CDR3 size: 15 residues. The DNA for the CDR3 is TGTGCCAGCAGCCGCAATTTAGCGGGGGAGTACGAGCAGTACTTC. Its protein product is CASSRNLAGEYEQYF.

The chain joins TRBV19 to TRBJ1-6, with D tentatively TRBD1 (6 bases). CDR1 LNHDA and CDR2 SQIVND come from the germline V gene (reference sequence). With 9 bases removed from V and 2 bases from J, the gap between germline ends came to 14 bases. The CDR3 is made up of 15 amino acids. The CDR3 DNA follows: TGTGCCAGGGAAGCAGGGGTCACCTATAATTCACCCCTCCACTTT. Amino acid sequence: CAREAGVTYNSPLHF. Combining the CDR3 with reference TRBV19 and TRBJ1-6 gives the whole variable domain DGGITQSPKYLFRKEGQNVTLSCEQNLNHDAMYWYRQDPGQGLRLIYYSQIVNDFQKGDIAEGYSVSREKKESFPLTVTSAQKNPTAFYLCAREAGVTYNSPLHFGNGTRLTVT.

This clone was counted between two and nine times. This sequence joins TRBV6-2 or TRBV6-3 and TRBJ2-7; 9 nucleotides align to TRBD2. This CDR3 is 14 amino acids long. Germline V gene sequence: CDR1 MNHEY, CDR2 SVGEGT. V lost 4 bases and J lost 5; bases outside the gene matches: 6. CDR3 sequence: CASSSHSGGDEQYF. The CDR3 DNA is TGTGCCAGCAGTTCTCATAGCGGGGGCGACGAGCAGTACTTC.

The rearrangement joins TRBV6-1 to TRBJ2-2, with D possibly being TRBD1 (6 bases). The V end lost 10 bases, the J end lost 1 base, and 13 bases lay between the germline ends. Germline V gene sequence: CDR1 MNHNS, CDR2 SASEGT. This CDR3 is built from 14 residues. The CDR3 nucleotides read TGTGCCATCAGGACAGTGCTGAACACCGGGGAGCTGTTTTTT. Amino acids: CAIRTVLNTGELFF.

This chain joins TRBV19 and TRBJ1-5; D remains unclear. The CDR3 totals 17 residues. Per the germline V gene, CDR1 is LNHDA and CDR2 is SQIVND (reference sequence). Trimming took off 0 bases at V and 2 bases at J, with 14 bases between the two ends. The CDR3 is CASSIDLRWLGNQPQHF. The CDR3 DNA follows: TGTGCCAGTAGTATAGATCTCCGGTGGCTAGGCAATCAGCCCCAGCATTTT.

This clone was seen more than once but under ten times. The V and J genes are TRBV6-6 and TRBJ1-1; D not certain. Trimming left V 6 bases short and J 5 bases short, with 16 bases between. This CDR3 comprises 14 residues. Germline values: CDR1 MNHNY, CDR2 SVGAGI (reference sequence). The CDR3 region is CASSGGLYGTEAFF. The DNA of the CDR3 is TGTGCCAGCAGCGGCGGACTTTACGGGACTGAAGCTTTCTTT.

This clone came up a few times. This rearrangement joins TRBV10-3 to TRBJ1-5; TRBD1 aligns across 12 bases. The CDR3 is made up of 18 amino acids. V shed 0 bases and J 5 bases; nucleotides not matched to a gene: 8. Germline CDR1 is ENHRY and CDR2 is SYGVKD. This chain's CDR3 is CAISESTLGDRGHQPQHF. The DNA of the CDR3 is TGTGCCATCAGTGAGTCGACTCTAGGGGACAGGGGGCATCAGCCCCAGCATTTT.

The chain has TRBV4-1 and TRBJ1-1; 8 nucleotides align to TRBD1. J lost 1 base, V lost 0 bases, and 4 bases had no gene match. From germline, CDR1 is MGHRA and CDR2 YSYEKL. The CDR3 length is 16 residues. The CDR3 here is CASSQEAGGWNTEAFF. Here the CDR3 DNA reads TGCGCCAGCAGCCAAGAAGCAGGGGGCTGGAACACTGAAGCTTTCTTT.

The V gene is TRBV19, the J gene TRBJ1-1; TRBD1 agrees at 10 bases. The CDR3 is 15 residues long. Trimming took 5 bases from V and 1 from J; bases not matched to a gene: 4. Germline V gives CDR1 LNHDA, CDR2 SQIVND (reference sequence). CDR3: CASSPGQGGNTEAFF. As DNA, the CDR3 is TGTGCCAGTAGTCCCGGACAGGGGGGGAACACTGAAGCTTTCTTT.

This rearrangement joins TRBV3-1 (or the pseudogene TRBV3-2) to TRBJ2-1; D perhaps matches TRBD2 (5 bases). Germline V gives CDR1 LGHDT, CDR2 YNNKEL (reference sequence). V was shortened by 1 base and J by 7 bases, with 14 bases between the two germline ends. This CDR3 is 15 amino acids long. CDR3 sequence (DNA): TGTGCCAGCAGCCAAGGGACTTCCTCGGCGAATGAGCAGTTCTTC. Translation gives CASSQGTSSANEQFF.

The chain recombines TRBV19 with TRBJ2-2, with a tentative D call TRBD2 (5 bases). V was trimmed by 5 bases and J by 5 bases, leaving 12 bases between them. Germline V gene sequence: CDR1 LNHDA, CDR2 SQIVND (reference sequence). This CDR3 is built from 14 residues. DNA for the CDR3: TGTGCCAGTAGTTCCCGGACGGGGACCGGGGAGCTGTTTTTT. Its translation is CASSSRTGTGELFF.

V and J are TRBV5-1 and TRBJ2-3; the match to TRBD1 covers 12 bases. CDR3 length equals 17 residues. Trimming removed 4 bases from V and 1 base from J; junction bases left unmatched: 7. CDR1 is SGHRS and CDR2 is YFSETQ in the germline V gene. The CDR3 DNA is TGCGCCAGCAGCCACACCGGGACAGGGGGCGGCACAGATACGCAGTATTTT. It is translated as CASSHTGTGGGTDTQYF.

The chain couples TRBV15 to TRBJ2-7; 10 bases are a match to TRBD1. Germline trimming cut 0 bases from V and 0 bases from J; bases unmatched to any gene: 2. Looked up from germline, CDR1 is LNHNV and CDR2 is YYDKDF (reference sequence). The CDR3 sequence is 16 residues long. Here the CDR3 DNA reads TGTGCCACCAGCAGAGAGCGGGACAGGGGCTCCTACGAGCAGTACTTC. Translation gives CATSRERDRGSYEQYF.

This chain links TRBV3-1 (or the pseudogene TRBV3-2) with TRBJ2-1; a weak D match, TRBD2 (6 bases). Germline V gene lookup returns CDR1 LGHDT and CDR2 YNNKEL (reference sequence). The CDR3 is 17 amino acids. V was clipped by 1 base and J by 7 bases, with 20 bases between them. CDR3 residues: CASSQAGLANIWNEQFF. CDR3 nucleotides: TGTGCCAGCAGCCAAGCGGGGCTAGCGAATATTTGGAATGAGCAGTTCTTC.

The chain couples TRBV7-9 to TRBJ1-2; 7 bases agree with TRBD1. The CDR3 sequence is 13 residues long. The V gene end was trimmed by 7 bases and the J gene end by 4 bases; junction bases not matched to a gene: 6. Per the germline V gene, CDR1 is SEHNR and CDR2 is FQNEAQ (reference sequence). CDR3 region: CASTRQGIYGYTF. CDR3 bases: TGTGCCAGCACCAGACAGGGAATCTATGGCTACACCTTC.

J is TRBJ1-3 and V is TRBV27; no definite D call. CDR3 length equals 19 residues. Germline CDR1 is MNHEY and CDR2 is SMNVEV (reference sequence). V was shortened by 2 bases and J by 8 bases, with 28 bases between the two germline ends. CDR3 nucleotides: TGTGCCAGCAGTTTAGAACGGGTTCCTTGGCCCTTATTCATGGACACCATATATTTT. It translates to CASSLERVPWPLFMDTIYF.

In nucleotides, the CDR3 is TGCGCCAGCAGCCACCCGACAGTCAACTATGGCTACACCTTC. The encoded protein is CASSHPTVNYGYTF. The chain combines TRBV4-1 with TRBJ1-2, with D perhaps TRBD1 (5 bases). The CDR3 consists of 14 residues. Germline V CDR1 and CDR2: MGHRA, YSYEKL. V was cut by 3 bases and J by 2 bases, with 10 bases left in between.

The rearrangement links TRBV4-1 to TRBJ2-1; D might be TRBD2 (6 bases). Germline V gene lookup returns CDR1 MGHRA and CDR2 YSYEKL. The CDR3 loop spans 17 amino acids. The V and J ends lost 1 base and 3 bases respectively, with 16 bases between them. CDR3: CASSQVSAGRVYNEQFF. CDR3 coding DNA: TGCGCCAGCAGCCAAGTGTCGGCGGGACGGGTCTACAATGAGCAGTTCTTC.